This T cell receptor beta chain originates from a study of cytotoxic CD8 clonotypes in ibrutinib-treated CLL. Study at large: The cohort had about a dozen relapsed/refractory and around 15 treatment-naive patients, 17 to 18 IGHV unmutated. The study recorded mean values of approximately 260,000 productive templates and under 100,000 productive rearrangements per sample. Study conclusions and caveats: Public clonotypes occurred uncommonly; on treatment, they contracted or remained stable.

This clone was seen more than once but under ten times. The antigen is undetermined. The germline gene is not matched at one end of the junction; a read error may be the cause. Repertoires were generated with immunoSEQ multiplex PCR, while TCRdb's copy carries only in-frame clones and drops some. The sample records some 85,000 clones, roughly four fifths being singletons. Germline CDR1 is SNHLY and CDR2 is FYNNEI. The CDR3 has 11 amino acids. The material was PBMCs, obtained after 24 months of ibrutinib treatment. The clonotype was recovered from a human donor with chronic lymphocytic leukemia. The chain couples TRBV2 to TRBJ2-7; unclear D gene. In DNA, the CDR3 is TGTGCCAGCAGGGAAGGGTACGAGCAGTACTTC. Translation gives CASREGYEQYF.